The entry below gives a single T cell receptor (beta chain) sequence along with its context. The target antigen is unknown. The germline V gene has CDR1 SQVTM and CDR2 ANQGSEA. The CDR3 spans 12 residues. V was shortened by 5 bases and J by 7 bases, with 11 bases between the two germline ends. Method: immunoSEQ multiplex PCR; TCRdb's copy keeps in-frame clones and lacks some. Of a few million clones in the sample, around 95% were seen once. Caucasian adults residing in Nashville, Tennessee made up all the donors. Negatively enriched CD4+ T cells were divided by CD45RA into naive and memory. This sample is part of a study of shared clonotypes between healthy human individuals. Looking at the study overall: Researchers assigned three CD4 naive, three CD4 memory, two CD8 naive and one CD8 memory plate to each donor.

Study results and caveats: Generally, naive subsets (rather than memory subsets) showed larger estimated richness.

This sequence joins TRBV29-1 and TRBJ2-2; weak D call: TRBD1 (6 bases). The receptor was derived from a man aged 18-30 years in good health. The sequenced sample consisted of naive CD4+ T cells sorted from blood. Subset in this sample: CD45RA+ positively selected. The CDR3 DNA follows: TGCAGCGTTTCACAGGGAAACGGGGAGCTGTTTTTT. Protein: CSVSQGNGELFF.